The next 3 T cell receptor beta chains were all read from a single sample in a study of T cell responses to AZD1222 COVID-19 vaccine. The table came from immunoSEQ multiplex PCR; TCRdb's copy has only in-frame clones and leaves some out. This sample has under 150,000 clones, with 91% found just once. The sample in question was peripheral blood, obtained on day 0 of AZD1222 vaccination. The receptors were gathered from an adult in good health.

This chain joins TRBV5-4 and TRBJ2-5; 7 bases are a match to TRBD1. CDR1 is SGHNT and CDR2 is YYREEE in the germline V gene (reference sequence). The V gene end was trimmed by 0 bases and the J gene end by 2 bases; junction bases not matched to a gene: 10. The CDR3 is 17 residues long. The CDR3 DNA is TGTGCCAGCAGCTTGGCCCCCTATGGACAGGAACAAGAGACCCAGTACTTC. This translates into CASSLAPYGQEQETQYF.

This chain joins TRBV6-5 and TRBJ1-1, with a possible D match to TRBD1 (6 bases). CDR1 MNHEY and CDR2 SVGAGI come from the germline V gene. V lost 3 bases and J 4 bases, leaving 12 bases between the germline ends. The CDR3 is made up of 14 amino acids. In DNA, the CDR3 is TGTGCCAGCAGTTATCGGGGGCTTGCCACTGAAGCTTTCTTT. It encodes CASSYRGLATEAFF.

This chain joins TRBV30 and TRBJ1-3; TRBD1 matches at 8 bases. Trimming cost V 2 bases and J 4 bases; bases outside gene matches: 7. Germline V gene lookup returns CDR1 GTSNPN and CDR2 SVGIG (reference sequence). This CDR3 comprises 15 residues. The DNA for the CDR3 is TGTGCCTGGAGTCAAACGGGGGACAGGGGAAACACCATATATTTT. Translating gives CAWSQTGDRGNTIYF.